One sample yielded the 31 T cell receptor beta chains listed below, sequenced in a study of control samples from healthy donors and cancer patients. Produced via immunoSEQ multiplex PCR; TCRdb's table is partial and in-frame only. This sample has 200,000 or so clones, with just under 95% found just once. Sequencing input: blood. The origin of the receptors is a man aged 45-60 years in good health.

The rearrangement links TRBV5-1 to TRBJ1-1; TRBD1 agrees at 11 bases. Germline assignment: CDR1 SGHRS and CDR2 YFSETQ. Trimming took 3 bases from V and 1 from J; bases not matched to a gene: 5. This CDR3 is built from 16 residues. The CDR3 sequence: CASSYPGTGGNTEAFF. The CDR3 nucleotides read TGCGCCAGCAGCTATCCCGGGACAGGGGGGAACACTGAAGCTTTCTTT.

The rearrangement uses TRBV28 and TRBJ1-2, with a tentative D call TRBD1 (5 bases). From germline, CDR1 is MDHEN and CDR2 SYDVKM. This CDR3 comprises 14 residues. The germline V and J ends were trimmed by 6 bases and 4 bases, with 15 bases remaining between them. The CDR3 is CASRPSGGGYGYTF. DNA of the CDR3: TGTGCCAGCAGACCCTCCGGGGGTGGCTATGGCTACACCTTC.

This chain uses TRBV13 with TRBJ1-5; the D is unclear. The CDR3 has 17 residues. V shed 0 bases and J shed 0 bases, with 12 bases lying between them. Germline-derived CDR1 and CDR2 are PRHDT and FYEKMQ (reference sequence). DNA for the CDR3: TGTGCCAGCAGCTTAGGAAAGTCGGGTGGTAGCAATCAGCCCCAGCATTTT. This encodes CASSLGKSGGSNQPQHF.

The chain links TRBV11-2 to TRBJ1-1, with D unclear. Trimming took off 2 bases at V and 8 bases at J, with 6 bases between the two ends. Looked up from germline, CDR1 is SGHAT and CDR2 is FQNNGV. The CDR3 is 11 residues long. CDR3 in amino acids: CASSLRQEAFF. CDR3 in DNA: TGTGCCAGCAGCTTAAGGCAGGAAGCTTTCTTT.

The chain carries TRBV4-2 and TRBJ1-4, with no clear D. CDR3 length: 16 amino acids. In germline, CDR1 is LGHNA, CDR2 YNFKEQ. The V end lost 0 bases, the J end lost 4 bases, and 12 bases lay between the germline ends. The CDR3 DNA is TGTGCCAGCAGCCAAGATTGGAGGGTCGGTAATGAAAAACTGTTTTTT. Protein product: CASSQDWRVGNEKLFF.

J is TRBJ2-1 and V is TRBV28; 13 nucleotides align to TRBD2. V was pared by 9 bases and J by 12 bases, with 11 bases of the junction left unmatched. The CDR3 runs 14 residues. Germline CDR1 and CDR2: MDHEN and SYDVKM. Here the CDR3 DNA reads TGTGCCAGTAGGGTGACTAGCGGGGGGAGTGGGCAGTTCTTC. Protein product: CASRVTSGGSGQFF.

This clone was recorded once. This chain links TRBV19 with TRBJ1-5, with 9 bases lining up with TRBD1. Germline CDR1 and CDR2: LNHDA and SQIVND (reference sequence). V shed 4 bases, J shed 4 bases, and the junction held 5 bases outside the gene matches. The CDR3 has 15 amino acids. The CDR3 nucleotides are TGTGCCAGTAGTACACAGGGGGCAGGGAATCAGCCCCAGCATTTT. Its translation is CASSTQGAGNQPQHF.

On this clone itself: This CDR3 is also generated by other DNA sequences in the sample. The chain uses TRBV18 and TRBJ1-5; no clear D. This CDR3 spans 13 amino acids. The V gene lost 3 bases and the J gene lost 2 bases, with 5 bases spanning the gap. The V gene's germline CDR1 is KGHSH and CDR2 LQKENI. The CDR3 spells CASSPDRNQPQHF. CDR3 bases: TGTGCCAGCTCACCGGATCGCAATCAGCCCCAGCATTTT.

The chain has TRBV5-1 and TRBJ1-5, with D perhaps TRBD1 (5 bases). V was cut by 4 bases and J by 3 bases, with 14 bases left in between. The CDR3 sequence is 15 residues long. Germline CDR1 is SGHRS and CDR2 is YFSETQ. The CDR3 sequence is CASSPQGSNNQPQHF. CDR3 DNA: TGCGCCAGCAGCCCTCAGGGCAGTAACAATCAGCCCCAGCATTTT.

CDR3 sequence: CASSAGGWRQNTEAFF. In DNA, the CDR3 is TGTGCCAGCAGCGCTGGGGGGTGGCGGCAGAACACTGAAGCTTTCTTT. The rearrangement joins TRBV9 to TRBJ1-1, with a weak D call TRBD1 (5 bases). Germline V gives CDR1 SGDLS, CDR2 YYNGEE. V lost 3 bases to trimming and J lost 1 base, with 16 bases between them. There are 16 residues in the CDR3.

J is TRBJ2-7 and V is TRBV10-3, with TRBD2 matching 13 bases. The CDR3 is 13 residues long. CDR1 ENHRY and CDR2 SYGVKD come from the germline V gene. The trim removed 8 bases at V and 5 bases at J, leaving 3 bases unmatched. The CDR3 bases are TGTGCCATCTCCGGACTAGCGGGGGACGAGCAGTACGTC. Protein product: CAISGLAGDEQYV.

J is TRBJ2-3 and V is TRBV10-3; no definite D call. Germline V lookup: CDR1 ENHRY, CDR2 SYGVKD. Trimming stripped 4 bases from V and 6 bases from J, with 8 bases between. The CDR3 spans 12 residues. CDR3: CAISGVKDTQYF. The CDR3 DNA reads as TGTGCCATCAGTGGTGTCAAGGATACGCAGTATTTT.

The chain carries TRBV28 and TRBJ1-2, with D unclear. CDR3 length: 15 amino acids. V was trimmed by 5 bases and J by 8 bases, leaving 21 bases between them. Germline-derived CDR1 and CDR2 are MDHEN and SYDVKM. The CDR3 coding sequence is TGTGCCAGCAGTCCAATGCGGGCAAAAACGAGGGGCTACACCTTC. Translated: CASSPMRAKTRGYTF.

CDR3 in DNA: TGTGCCAGCACTCCTTCCTACGAGCAGTACTTC. Protein: CASTPSYEQYF. The rearrangement links TRBV2 to TRBJ2-7, with unresolved D. This CDR3 spans 11 amino acids. Deletions cut 7 bases from V and 1 base from J, with 5 bases between. Germline CDR1 reads SNHLY; CDR2 reads FYNNEI.

This clone was seen just once. The chain uses TRBV9 and TRBJ1-1; 8 nucleotides agree with TRBD1. CDR1 and CDR2 (germline): SGDLS, YYNGEE. The trim removed 0 bases at V and 7 bases at J, leaving 5 bases unmatched. The CDR3 is made up of 14 amino acids. This chain's CDR3 is CASSVAPTGVEAFF. CDR3 DNA sequence: TGTGCCAGCAGCGTAGCCCCGACAGGGGTTGAAGCTTTCTTT.

V and J are TRBV6-5 and TRBJ1-1; D is undetermined. Germline CDR1 and CDR2: MNHEY and SVGAGI. V shed 7 bases and J shed 3 bases, with 12 bases lying between them. CDR3 length: 13 amino acids. Written as DNA, the CDR3 is TGTGCCAGCACGGCGAATTCGTACACTGAAGCTTTCTTT. Encoded protein: CASTANSYTEAFF.

V gene TRBV10-3 combines with J gene TRBJ1-2; D is possibly TRBD1 (5 bases). The V and J ends lost 0 bases and 0 bases respectively, with 8 bases between them. The CDR3 sequence is 15 residues long. From germline, CDR1 is ENHRY and CDR2 SYGVKD. This CDR3 is CAISESGGPNYGYTF. Written as DNA, the CDR3 is TGTGCCATCAGTGAGTCTGGGGGACCTAACTATGGCTACACCTTC.

This chain uses TRBV7-9 with TRBJ1-2, with D unresolved. This CDR3 has 12 residues. Per the germline V gene, CDR1 is SEHNR and CDR2 is FQNEAQ (reference sequence). The ends were cut back, 5 bases at V and 6 bases at J, with 10 bases in the middle. CDR3 nucleotide sequence: TGTGCCAGCAGCCCTCGATCCCATGGCTACACCTTC. Residues: CASSPRSHGYTF. The full variable domain, rest sourced from reference TRBV7-9 and TRBJ1-2, is DTGVSQNPRHKITKRGQNVTFRCDPISEHNRLYWYRQTLGQGPEFLTYFQNEAQLEKSRLLSDRFSAERPKGSFSTLEIQRTEQGDSAMYLCASSPRSHGYTFGSGTRLTVV.

A single count supports this clone. The chain recombines TRBV7-3 with TRBJ2-2; 8 bases map to TRBD2. From germline, CDR1 is SGHTA and CDR2 FQGTGA. The CDR3 is made up of 16 amino acids. The V gene end was trimmed by 4 bases and the J gene end by 4 bases; junction bases not matched to a gene: 8. CDR3 DNA sequence: TGTGCCAGCAGCTATTCCGGGACTAGTGGCACCGGGGAGCTGTTTTTT. Its translation is CASSYSGTSGTGELFF. The variable domain in full, completed from reference TRBV7-3 and TRBJ2-2, reads GAGVSQTPSNKVTEKGKYVELRCDPISGHTALYWYRQSLGQGPEFLIYFQGTGAADDSGLPNDRFFAVRPEGSVSTLKIQRTERGDSAVYLCASSYSGTSGTGELFFGEGSRLTVL.

This clone was recorded only once. This chain joins TRBV7-9 and TRBJ1-1, with 7 bases fitting TRBD1. The J segment lost 1 base and the V segment lost 5 bases, leaving 4 bases of the junction unmatched. The CDR3 loop spans 14 amino acids. In germline, CDR1 is SEHNR, CDR2 FQNEAQ (reference sequence). For the CDR3, the DNA is TGTGCCAGCAGCCTAGGACAGGAGAACACTGAAGCTTTCTTT. Encoded protein: CASSLGQENTEAFF.

The rearrangement joins TRBV18 to TRBJ1-2; D ambiguous. Germline V gene data show CDR1 as KGHSH and CDR2 as LQKENI. Trimming left V 3 bases short and J 3 bases short, with 20 bases between. The CDR3 totals 17 residues. In nucleotides, the CDR3 is TGTGCCAGCTCACCGATATTCGTAACGGATTGGGACTATGGCTACACCTTC. Its protein is CASSPIFVTDWDYGYTF. Combining the CDR3 with reference TRBV18 and TRBJ1-2 gives the whole variable domain NAGVMQNPRHLVRRRGQEARLRCSPMKGHSHVYWYRQLPEEGLKFMVYLQKENIIDESGMPKERFSAEFPKEGPSILRIQQVVRGDSAAYFCASSPIFVTDWDYGYTFGSGTRLTVV.

This chain joins TRBV7-2 and TRBJ2-1, with D maybe TRBD2 (6 bases). CDR1 and CDR2 (germline): SGHTA, FQGNSA. The length of the CDR3 is 17 residues. Trimming took 2 bases from V and 2 from J, leaving 16 bases between them. CDR3 in DNA: TGTGCCAGCAGCTTAAATTCCCGGGGGACCACCTACAATGAGCAGTTCTTC. It specifies CASSLNSRGTTYNEQFF. Filled out from reference TRBV7-2 and TRBJ2-1, the complete variable domain reads GAGVSQSPSNKVTEKGKDVELRCDPISGHTALYWYRQSLGQGLEFLIYFQGNSAPDKSGLPSDRFSAERTGGSVSTLTIQRTQQEDSAVYLCASSLNSRGTTYNEQFFGPGTRLTVL.

The chain is built from TRBV5-6 and TRBJ2-7, with D perhaps being TRBD1 or TRBD2 (5 bases each). The V gene lost 4 bases and the J gene lost 4 bases, with 12 bases spanning the gap. CDR1 SGHDT and CDR2 YYEEEE come from the germline V gene. This CDR3 is 13 amino acids long. The CDR3 here is CASSLGPNYEQYV. CDR3 DNA sequence: TGTGCCAGCAGCCTGGGACCGAATTACGAGCAGTACGTC.

J is TRBJ2-3 and V is TRBV2; no reliable D call. Trimming shortened V by 4 bases and J by 3 bases, and 8 bases separated the two germline ends. The CDR3 consists of 13 residues. Germline V lookup: CDR1 SNHLY, CDR2 FYNNEI. CDR3 nucleotide sequence: TGTGCCAGCAGTGTCCCAGGTACAGATACGCAGTATTTT. Protein sequence: CASSVPGTDTQYF.

The V and J genes are TRBV9 and TRBJ1-4; possible D gene TRBD1, 6 bases. CDR1 is SGDLS, CDR2 YYNGEE, per germline. The CDR3 sequence is 14 residues long. V dropped 6 bases and J dropped 7 bases, with 16 bases sitting between them. Here the CDR3 reads CASMRGQGGEKLFF. The CDR3 DNA follows: TGTGCCAGCATGAGGGGACAAGGTGGTGAAAAACTGTTTTTT.

The V gene is TRBV30, the J gene TRBJ1-6; 7 nucleotides align to TRBD1. Per germline, CDR1 GTSNPN and CDR2 SVGIG (reference sequence). This CDR3 contains 13 residues. The J segment lost 8 bases and the V segment lost 3 bases, leaving 4 bases of the junction unmatched. DNA of the CDR3: TGTGCCTGGAGGACAGGGCTAGATTCACCCCTCCACTTT. Encoded protein: CAWRTGLDSPLHF.

The J gene is TRBJ1-5, the V gene TRBV5-8; 9 bases are shared with TRBD1. CDR1 SGHTS and CDR2 YDEGEE come from the germline V gene. J gave up 3 bases and V 0 bases, and 7 bases lay outside the gene matches. The CDR3 extends over 17 amino acids. The CDR3 spells CASSLGQGVGANQPQHF. CDR3 DNA sequence: TGTGCCAGCAGCTTGGGACAGGGGGTCGGGGCCAATCAGCCCCAGCATTTT. Together with reference TRBV5-8 and TRBJ1-5, the CDR3 gives the full variable domain: EAGVTQSPTHLIKTRGQQATLRCSPISGHTSVYWYQQALGLGLQFLLWYDEGEERNRGNFPPRFSGRQFPNYSSELNVNALELEDSALYLCASSLGQGVGANQPQHFGDGTRLSIL.

CDR3 residues: CASSQRNRAVDEKLFF. DNA for the CDR3: TGTGCCAGCTCGCAACGAAACAGGGCGGTGGATGAAAAACTGTTTTTT. The chain recombines TRBV5-5 with TRBJ1-4, with TRBD1 as a possible D gene (6 bases). Between the trimmed V and J ends, which lost 7 bases and 6 bases, there was a span of 22 bases. In germline, CDR1 is SGHKS, CDR2 YYEKEE (reference sequence). The CDR3 spans 16 residues. The full variable domain, completed using reference TRBV5-5 and TRBJ1-4, is DAGVTQSPTHLIKTRGQQVTLRCSPISGHKSVSWYQQVLGQGPQFIFQYYEKEERGRGNFPDRFSARQFPNYSSELNVNALLLGDSALYLCASSQRNRAVDEKLFFGSGTQLSVL.

J is TRBJ2-5 and V is TRBV5-4; D is possibly TRBD2 (5 bases). Trimming took off 1 base at V and 5 bases at J, with 6 bases between the two ends. The CDR3 has 12 residues. Per the germline V gene, CDR1 is SGHNT and CDR2 is YYREEE (reference sequence). The CDR3 region is CASSLRRETQYF. In DNA, the CDR3 is TGTGCCAGCAGCTTGAGGAGGGAGACCCAGTACTTC.

The chain has TRBV28 and TRBJ2-3, with D tentatively TRBD2 (6 bases). The CDR3 contains 15 residues. Trimming cost V 2 bases and J 1 base, with 10 bases left between them. Germline V CDR1 and CDR2: MDHEN, SYDVKM. In DNA form, the CDR3 reads TGTGCCAGCAGTTTACGGGACTCCCGCACAGATACGCAGTATTTT. Residues: CASSLRDSRTDTQYF.

The chain employs TRBV5-1 and TRBJ2-7, with unresolved D. CDR1 SGHRS and CDR2 YFSETQ come from the germline V gene. The CDR3 totals 13 residues. V was trimmed by 1 base and J by 7 bases, leaving 12 bases between them. The CDR3 loop reads CASSLQPFGEQYV. The CDR3 nucleotides read TGCGCCAGCAGCTTGCAGCCATTCGGTGAGCAGTACGTC.